The 30 T cell receptor beta chains below all came from one sample that was sequenced in a study of shared clonotypes between healthy human individuals (TCRdb year 2020). Preparation of the library involved the immunoSEQ multiplex PCR assay. The clones in this table, taken by TCRdb from immuneACCESS, are in-frame only. Not every clone is retained; where verified, under half of the shortfall comes from an unresolved V gene, and the cause of the rest is unknown. The sample table holds about 1 million clones, of which about three quarters were seen once. The ten largest clones represent 1.4% of the sample. The material sequenced was memory CD4+ T cells sorted from blood. The cell subset or site label on this specimen signifies: CD45RA-negative fraction. The origin of the receptors is a man in his late teens or twenties in good health.

The chain links TRBV7-8 to TRBJ1-5; D call uncertain. The CDR3 covers 14 residues. Looked up from germline, CDR1 is SGHVS and CDR2 is FQNEAQ. V lost 6 bases, J lost 4 bases, and 13 bases lay in between. The CDR3: CASRPDRANQPQHF. Written as DNA, the CDR3 is TGTGCCAGCAGACCGGACCGAGCAAATCAGCCCCAGCATTTT.

The chain combines TRBV25-1 with TRBJ1-2; TRBD1 might be the D (5 bases). V shed 8 bases and J shed 4 bases, with 8 bases lying between them. Germline CDR1 reads MGHDK; CDR2 reads SYGVNS. This CDR3 has 11 amino acids. The CDR3 bases are TGTGCCAGCGGGACGGCCTATGGCTACACCTTC. Translating gives CASGTAYGYTF.

In this sample, this clone turned up once. The rearrangement links TRBV6-1 to TRBJ2-3, with unresolved D. This CDR3 comprises 15 residues. Germline V CDR1 and CDR2: MNHNS, SASEGT. Trimming removed 4 bases at V and 7 bases at J, with 18 bases between. The CDR3 bases are TGTGCCAGCAGTGTAACTGGTAGGGTTTCGAATACGCAGTATTTT. The encoded protein is CASSVTGRVSNTQYF.

J is TRBJ1-6 and V is TRBV2; possible D gene TRBD1, 5 bases. CDR3 length equals 15 residues. The germline gives CDR1 SNHLY, CDR2 FYNNEI. Trimming shortened V by 5 bases and J by 5 bases, and 13 bases separated the two germline ends. CDR3 bases: TGTGCCAGCAGTCCCCGGGACGGTAATAATTCACCCCTCCACTTT. Its translation is CASSPRDGNNSPLHF.

The gene calls are TRBV29-1 and TRBJ1-2; a weak D match, TRBD1 (5 bases). In germline, CDR1 is SQVTM, CDR2 ANQGSEA. V lost 7 bases, J lost 5 bases, and 11 bases lay in between. The CDR3 runs 11 residues. The CDR3 bases are TGCAGCGCCAACGAGGGGTATGGCTACACCTTC. Amino acids: CSANEGYGYTF.

V and J are TRBV29-1 and TRBJ2-5; 7 nucleotides agree with TRBD1. Germline CDR1 is SQVTM and CDR2 is ANQGSEA. J was trimmed by 5 bases and V by 6 bases; bases with no gene match: 6. There are 12 residues in the CDR3. CDR3 in DNA: TGCAGCGTCCAGGGGGTTGGGGAGACCCAGTACTTC. Encoded protein: CSVQGVGETQYF. Filled out from reference TRBV29-1 and TRBJ2-5, the complete variable domain reads SAVISQKPSRDICQRGTSLTIQCQVDSQVTMMFWYRQQPGQSLTLIATANQGSEATYESGFVIDKFPISRPNLTFSTLTVSNMSPEDSSIYLCSVQGVGETQYFGPGTRLLVL.

CDR3 DNA sequence: TGTGCCAGCAGCTTTCTAAGCGGGTCCTACGAGCAGTACTTC. Translation: CASSFLSGSYEQYF. The chain carries TRBV7-2 and TRBJ2-7, with D possibly being TRBD2 (6 bases). Germline V gene sequence: CDR1 SGHTA, CDR2 FQGNSA. There are 14 residues in the CDR3. Trimming cost V 3 bases and J 1 base, with 10 bases left between them.

The genes are TRBV11-2 and TRBJ2-5; weak D call: TRBD2 (5 bases). Germline CDR1 SGHAT, CDR2 FQNNGV. The CDR3 spans 15 residues. Trimming left V 2 bases short and J 4 bases short, with 14 bases between. CDR3 amino acids: CASSLSRASTETQYF. The CDR3 region has the DNA TGTGCCAGCAGCTTAAGTCGGGCTAGCACAGAGACCCAGTACTTC.

This chain uses TRBV28 with TRBJ1-4; unclear D gene. V lost 7 bases and J lost 1, with 10 bases in between. Per the germline V gene, CDR1 is MDHEN and CDR2 is SYDVKM. The CDR3 covers 14 residues. The CDR3 DNA follows: TGTGCCAGCAAATCACCTAGAACTAATGAAAAACTGTTTTTT. Translating it yields CASKSPRTNEKLFF.

This chain joins TRBV2 and TRBJ1-1; D is undetermined. Per the germline V gene, CDR1 is SNHLY and CDR2 is FYNNEI. The V gene lost 1 base and the J gene lost 5 bases, with 14 bases spanning the gap. The CDR3 consists of 15 residues. CDR3 sequence reads: CASSEEEGWRTEAFF. Written as DNA, the CDR3 is TGTGCCAGCAGTGAAGAGGAAGGGTGGAGAACTGAAGCTTTCTTT.

CDR3 DNA: TGTGCCAGCAGCTTGGCCGGGGCAGGGGTTAACTATGGCTACACCTTC. It encodes CASSLAGAGVNYGYTF. This sequence joins TRBV5-8 and TRBJ1-2, with D tentatively TRBD1 (6 bases). V was shortened by 0 bases and J by 1 base, with 13 bases between the two germline ends. Germline CDR1 is SGHTS and CDR2 is YDEGEE. The CDR3 has 16 amino acids.

V is TRBV4-1 and J is TRBJ2-5, with D possibly TRBD1 on 6 matching bases. V was shortened by 0 bases and J by 2 bases, with 10 bases between the two germline ends. The germline V gene has CDR1 MGHRA and CDR2 YSYEKL. This CDR3 contains 15 residues. In nucleotides, the CDR3 is TGCGCCAGCAGCCAAGATAGTGGACAGCAAGAGACCCAGTACTTC. Amino acid sequence: CASSQDSGQQETQYF.

This clone was seen many times. The genes are TRBV7-2 and TRBJ1-1, with D uncertain. CDR3 length: 14 amino acids. Germline CDR1 is SGHTA and CDR2 is FQGNSA. Deletions cut 2 bases from V and 3 bases from J, with 10 bases between. DNA of the CDR3: TGTGCCAGCAGCTTAAGGACGAGGGACACTGAAGCTTTCTTT. Its protein is CASSLRTRDTEAFF.

This chain connects TRBV25-1 to TRBJ2-5, with a possible D match to TRBD2 (6 bases). The germline gives CDR1 MGHDK, CDR2 SYGVNS. This CDR3 has 15 residues. With 0 bases removed from V and 7 bases from J, the gap between germline ends came to 15 bases. The CDR3 sequence is CASSEYRDSPGTQYF. CDR3 sequence (DNA): TGTGCCAGCAGTGAATATAGGGACTCCCCCGGGACCCAGTACTTC.

The CDR3 loop is CASSLDWSGGLNTGELFF. In nucleotides, the CDR3 is TGCGCCAGCAGCTTGGACTGGAGTGGAGGCCTGAACACCGGGGAGCTGTTTTTT. This chain joins TRBV5-1 and TRBJ2-2, with D tentatively TRBD2 (5 bases). Germline loops: CDR1 SGHRS, CDR2 YFSETQ. Deletions cut 0 bases from V and 1 base from J, with 16 bases between. The CDR3 is 18 amino acids.

This clone was detected only a few times. The CDR3 nucleotides are TGTGCCAGCAGCCAGCGAAGAGGGACCGGAAACACCATATATTTT. It yields the protein CASSQRRGTGNTIYF. The genes are TRBV7-2 and TRBJ1-3; TRBD1 might be the D (5 bases). The CDR3 totals 15 residues. Germline-derived CDR1 and CDR2 are SGHTA and FQGNSA. The V end was cut by 5 bases, the J end by 4 bases, with 15 bases between.

The rearrangement uses TRBV11-1 and TRBJ2-5; 8 positions agree with TRBD1. This CDR3 contains 14 residues. The ends lost 5 bases at V and 5 bases at J; junction bases unmatched: 7. Germline V gene sequence: CDR1 SGHAT, CDR2 FQDESV (reference sequence). CDR3 DNA sequence: TGTGCCAGCAGCATTAGACAGGGGAGGGAGACCCAGTACTTC. This encodes CASSIRQGRETQYF.

The chain is built from TRBV7-9 and TRBJ2-7; D is ambiguous. This CDR3 region has 14 residues. Trimming pared 1 base from V and 0 bases from J, leaving 7 bases between. CDR1 is SEHNR and CDR2 is FQNEAQ in the germline V gene (reference sequence). Written as DNA, the CDR3 is TGTGCCAGCAGCTTAGGGACCAGCTCCTACGAGCAGTACTTC. Amino acid sequence: CASSLGTSSYEQYF.

The rearrangement joins TRBV6-1 to TRBJ2-7, with TRBD1 identical over 8 bases. Germline V gene lookup returns CDR1 MNHNS and CDR2 SASEGT. The V gene end was trimmed by 1 base and the J gene end by 4 bases; junction bases not matched to a gene: 9. The CDR3 is 16 amino acids. The CDR3 DNA sequence: TGTGCCAGCAGTGAAGTACAGGGGGTGCCTTGGTACGAGCAGTACTTC. This sequence encodes CASSEVQGVPWYEQYF.

This chain links TRBV7-9 with TRBJ2-5; 7 bases map to TRBD1. V lost 2 bases, J lost 4 bases, and 7 bases stayed unmatched. The length of the CDR3 is 15 residues. The germline V gene encodes CDR1 SEHNR and CDR2 FQNEAQ (reference sequence). CDR3 sequence reads: CASSLSEGAGETQYF. The CDR3 nucleotides are TGTGCCAGCAGCTTAAGCGAGGGGGCAGGAGAGACCCAGTACTTC.

The rearrangement joins TRBV18 to TRBJ2-1; TRBD2 might be the D (5 bases). This CDR3 has 12 residues. The ends were cut back, 5 bases at V and 10 bases at J, with 12 bases in the middle. In germline, CDR1 is KGHSH, CDR2 LQKENI. The CDR3 sequence is CASSVGREEQFF. The CDR3 DNA sequence: TGTGCCAGCTCAGTTGGTAGGGAGGAGCAGTTCTTC.

The chain recombines TRBV7-9 with TRBJ2-5; a weak D match, TRBD2 (5 bases). Between the trimmed V and J ends, which lost 5 bases and 2 bases, there was a span of 12 bases. Germline CDR1 and CDR2: SEHNR and FQNEAQ (reference sequence). The CDR3 runs to 14 residues. The CDR3 sequence: CASSASSGQETQYF. CDR3 bases: TGTGCCAGCAGCGCCAGCAGCGGACAAGAGACCCAGTACTTC.

The CDR3: CASSDGTSGPETYEQYF. The DNA for the CDR3 is TGTGCCAGCAGTGATGGGACTAGCGGGCCGGAAACCTACGAGCAGTACTTC. The J gene is TRBJ2-7, the V gene TRBV25-1, with 12 positions matching TRBD2. The germline CDR1 and CDR2 sequences are MGHDK and SYGVNS. The V and J ends lost 3 bases and 2 bases, in that order; junction bases with no gene match: 8. This CDR3 is 17 amino acids long.

In its sample, this clone was seen a few times. J is TRBJ2-7 and V is TRBV6-1; the match to TRBD1 covers 9 bases. Germline values: CDR1 MNHNS, CDR2 SASEGT. The ends lost 3 bases at V and 2 bases at J; junction bases unmatched: 8. The CDR3 is 16 residues long. For the CDR3, the DNA is TGTGCCAGCAGTGATAACCTCGGGACAGGGCCCTACGAGCAGTACTTC. The encoded protein is CASSDNLGTGPYEQYF.

J is TRBJ2-5 and V is TRBV7-2, with a tentative D call TRBD2 (6 bases). This CDR3 comprises 15 residues. Per germline, CDR1 SGHTA and CDR2 FQGNSA. Trimming took off 5 bases at V and 3 bases at J, with 16 bases between the two ends. The CDR3 DNA sequence: TGTGCCAGCAGCCCCGAAAGTGGCGGGAAAGAGACCCAGTACTTC. Encoded protein: CASSPESGGKETQYF.

V gene TRBV19 combines with J gene TRBJ2-1, with a possible D match to TRBD2 (5 bases). The germline CDR1 and CDR2 sequences are LNHDA and SQIVND (reference sequence). The CDR3 totals 14 residues. V lost 3 bases and J 7 bases, leaving 13 bases between the germline ends. Written as DNA, the CDR3 is TGTGCCAGTAGTATTGGTATAGCGAGAAATGAGCAGTTCTTC. Translating it yields CASSIGIARNEQFF.

The sample holds one count of this clone. V gene TRBV5-6 combines with J gene TRBJ2-3, with a weak D call TRBD2 (5 bases). This CDR3 contains 14 residues. The V end lost 3 bases, the J end lost 4 bases, and 12 bases lay between the germline ends. Germline lookup yields CDR1 SGHDT and CDR2 YYEEEE. CDR3 loop: CASSSAAGADTQYF. For the CDR3, the DNA is TGTGCCAGCAGCTCCGCGGCGGGCGCAGATACGCAGTATTTT.

The V and J genes are TRBV5-4 and TRBJ2-7; 11 bases agree with TRBD2. This CDR3 region has 17 residues. Per germline, CDR1 SGHNT and CDR2 YYREEE (reference sequence). V shed 0 bases and J 3 bases; nucleotides not matched to a gene: 8. DNA for the CDR3: TGTGCCAGCAGCTTGGAGTCTAGCGGGGGGTTCAACTACGAGCAGTACTTC. This encodes CASSLESSGGFNYEQYF.

This chain joins TRBV9 and TRBJ2-3, with a possible D match to TRBD1 (6 bases). Trimming left V 2 bases short and J 5 bases short, with 15 bases between. Germline lookup yields CDR1 SGDLS and CDR2 YYNGEE. The CDR3 has 15 amino acids. The CDR3 loop is CASSVTGWAGDTQYF. In DNA, the CDR3 is TGTGCCAGCAGCGTTACAGGGTGGGCGGGAGATACGCAGTATTTT.

This clone has just one count. The chain carries TRBV11-2 and TRBJ2-3, with a weak D call TRBD2 (6 bases). The CDR3 totals 14 residues. CDR1 and CDR2 from the germline V gene are SGHAT and FQNNGV. V shed 5 bases and J shed 5 bases, with 14 bases lying between them. The CDR3 here is CASSATRFEDTQYF. The CDR3 coding sequence is TGTGCCAGCAGCGCGACTAGATTTGAAGATACGCAGTATTTT.